Sequencing of this TCR beta chain was carried out in a study of blood T cell repertoires in COVID-19. Study-wide context: Specimens from acute and convalescent COVID-19 originated in the United States, Italy and Spain. T cells, B-cell-depleted T cells, or PBMCs provided the cDNA or gDNA that served as material.

Grouping used clinical history reported by participants in a survey and questionnaire. Germline CDR1 is SQVTM and CDR2 is ANQGSEA. This CDR3 has 13 amino acids. With V trimmed by 4 bases and J by 2 bases, 1 base remained unmatched. Per the study methods: Nucleated cell counts were estimated from reference gene primer amplification. Here immunoSEQ multiplex PCR was the method, and the copy in TCRdb shows in-frame clones only, minus some. That table gives V, J and clone size, and the DNA gave D and trimming. This table has roughly 180,000 clones, approximately 82% appearing once. The V and J genes are TRBV29-1 and TRBJ1-5, with 8 nucleotides matching TRBD1. What was sequenced was PBMCs or T cells enriched from blood (not recorded which). The receptor was derived from a woman aged 50 to 60 who had recovered from COVID-19. The CDR3 nucleotides read TGCAGCGTTGTGACAGGGGGCAATCAGCCCCAGCATTTT. It is translated as CSVVTGGNQPQHF.